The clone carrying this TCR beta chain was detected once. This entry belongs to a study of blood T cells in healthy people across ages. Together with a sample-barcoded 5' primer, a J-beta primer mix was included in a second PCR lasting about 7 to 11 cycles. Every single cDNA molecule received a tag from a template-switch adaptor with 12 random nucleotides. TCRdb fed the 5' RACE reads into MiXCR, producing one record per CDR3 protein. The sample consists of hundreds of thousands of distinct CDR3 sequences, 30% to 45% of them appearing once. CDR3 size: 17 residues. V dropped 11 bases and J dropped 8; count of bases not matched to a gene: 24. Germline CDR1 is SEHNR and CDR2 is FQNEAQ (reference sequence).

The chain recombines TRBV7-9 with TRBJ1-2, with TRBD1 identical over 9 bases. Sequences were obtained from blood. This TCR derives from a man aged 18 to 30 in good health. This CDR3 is CADSLTGGLPSEGGYTF. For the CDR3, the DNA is TGTGCCGACAGCCTTACAGGGGGCCTGCCCTCTGAGGGAGGCTACACCTTC.